Shown below are 12 T cell receptor beta chains from a single sample sequenced in a study of cytomegalovirus exposure and HLA in healthy donors. The PCR had 60 Vbeta and 13 Jbeta primers. Repertoires were generated with immunoSEQ multiplex PCR, while TCRdb's copy carries only in-frame clones and drops some. The sample lists approximately 130,000 clones, about 77% seen once, with under 1.5% in the top ten. The sample was PBMCs. These receptors originate from a middle-aged man in good health and CMV-seronegative.

The gene calls are TRBV5-4 and TRBJ1-2; TRBD1 is a possible D gene (6 bases). Trimming left V 0 bases short and J 1 base short, with 10 bases between. The CDR3 contains 15 residues. Germline V lookup: CDR1 SGHNT, CDR2 YYREEE (reference sequence). CDR3 amino acids: CASSLGGRNNYGYTF. The CDR3 DNA is TGTGCCAGCAGCTTGGGGGGGCGGAATAACTATGGCTACACCTTC.

The chain couples TRBV5-1 to TRBJ2-1; D is perhaps TRBD1 (6 bases). The CDR3 extends over 15 amino acids. V gave up 6 bases and J gave up 2 bases, with 15 bases separating them. Per germline, CDR1 SGHRS and CDR2 YFSETQ. DNA for the CDR3: TGCGCCAGCACCCGGGACACATCCGCCTACAATGAGCAGTTCTTC. Translating gives CASTRDTSAYNEQFF.

The V and J genes are TRBV4-3 and TRBJ2-5; 10 bases fit TRBD1. The J call is uncertain, as TRBJ2-7 better fits the DNA end. CDR1 and CDR2 from the germline V gene are LGHNA and YSLEER. This CDR3 region has 16 residues. The CDR3, as DNA: TGCGCCAGCAGCCAAGACGCAAGGACAGGGGGCTACGAGCAGTACTTC. It encodes CASSQDARTGGYEQYF.

The V call is TRBV7-9, the J call TRBJ1-1; D unclear. Germline V gives CDR1 SEHNR, CDR2 FQNEAQ (reference sequence). Deletions cut 0 bases from V and 2 bases from J, with 7 bases between. CDR3 size: 14 residues. The CDR3 DNA sequence: TGTGCCAGCAGCTTAGCGGCAGGCAACACTGAAGCTTTCTTT. It translates to CASSLAAGNTEAFF.

This chain links TRBV5-1 with TRBJ2-5; D is undetermined. This CDR3 region has 13 residues. In germline, CDR1 is SGHRS, CDR2 YFSETQ. The ends were cut back, 4 bases at V and 4 bases at J, with 11 bases in the middle. In DNA form, the CDR3 reads TGCGCCAGCAGCGTGGGCCGAGGAGAGACCCAGTACTTC. Translation: CASSVGRGETQYF.

The V call is TRBV6-6, the J call TRBJ2-1; D is perhaps TRBD1 (6 bases). The germline V and J ends were trimmed by 0 bases and 8 bases, with 11 bases remaining between them. Germline lookup yields CDR1 MNHNY and CDR2 SVGAGI (reference sequence). The CDR3 extends over 14 amino acids. The DNA for the CDR3 is TGTGCCAGCAGTTACTCGATCTACAGGGATGAGCAGTTCTTC. Its protein product is CASSYSIYRDEQFF.

This clone has a handful of counts. V gene TRBV9 combines with J gene TRBJ2-3; D is ambiguous. Germline loops: CDR1 SGDLS, CDR2 YYNGEE. The CDR3 runs 14 residues. Between the trimmed V and J ends, which lost 0 bases and 2 bases, there was a span of 7 bases. Written as DNA, the CDR3 is TGTGCCAGCAGCGTAGGTCAGGCCACAGATACGCAGTATTTT. This codes for CASSVGQATDTQYF.

This chain connects TRBV2 to TRBJ1-4; TRBD1 might be the D (6 bases). The CDR3 totals 14 residues. The ends were cut back, 7 bases at V and 2 bases at J, with 11 bases in the middle. Germline loops: CDR1 SNHLY, CDR2 FYNNEI. This chain's CDR3 is CASNRDTTNEKLFF. DNA for the CDR3: TGTGCCAGCAATCGGGACACCACTAATGAAAAACTGTTTTTT.

The chain links TRBV7-2 to TRBJ2-1, with 10 positions matching TRBD1. Losses at the gene ends were 3 bases for V and 4 bases for J; bases not matched to a gene: 6. The CDR3 totals 16 residues. From germline, CDR1 is SGHTA and CDR2 FQGNSA. The CDR3 sequence: CASSFDRGRLYNEQFF. The CDR3 DNA reads as TGTGCCAGCAGCTTCGACAGGGGGCGGTTGTACAATGAGCAGTTCTTC.

The gene calls are TRBV10-2 and TRBJ1-5, with D tentatively TRBD1 (5 bases). Germline assignment: CDR1 WSHSY and CDR2 SAAADI. The V end lost 0 bases, the J end lost 1 base, and 7 bases lay between the germline ends. The CDR3 covers 15 residues. The CDR3 DNA is TGCGCCAGCAGTGAGTCTAGGGGCAGCAATCAGCCCCAGCATTTT. Protein sequence: CASSESRGSNQPQHF.

This clone has only a few counts. The chain employs TRBV2 and TRBJ2-3; possible D gene TRBD2, 6 bases. With 6 bases removed from V and 0 bases from J, the gap between germline ends came to 10 bases. The V gene's germline CDR1 is SNHLY and CDR2 FYNNEI. This CDR3 is 14 amino acids long. CDR3 residues: CASSASVSTDTQYF. The CDR3 DNA reads TGTGCCAGCAGCGCTAGCGTCAGCACAGATACGCAGTATTTT.

This chain uses TRBV5-1 with TRBJ2-5; TRBD2 matches at 7 bases. Germline CDR1 SGHRS, CDR2 YFSETQ. CDR3 length equals 13 residues. V shed 4 bases, J shed 5 bases, and the junction held 5 bases outside the gene matches. In DNA form, the CDR3 reads TGCGCCAGCAGCCCGCTGGGGGGGGAGACCCAGTACTTC. This encodes CASSPLGGETQYF.